This entry lists 30 T cell receptor beta chains sequenced from one sample in a study of blood T cell repertoires in COVID-19. Here immunoSEQ multiplex PCR was the method, and the copy in TCRdb shows in-frame clones only, minus some. The repertoire holds 200,000 to 250,000 clones, with around 83% as singletons. The source material was peripheral blood. Source of these receptors: a woman in her fifties or sixties with COVID-19, enrolled during active disease.

This rearrangement joins TRBV4-1 to TRBJ1-5; D perhaps matches TRBD1 (5 bases). Germline V gene lookup returns CDR1 MGHRA and CDR2 YSYEKL. The CDR3 contains 16 residues. V shed 0 bases and J shed 2 bases, with 11 bases lying between them. The chain's CDR3 is CASSQEGGAGNQPQHF. Here the CDR3 DNA reads TGCGCCAGCAGCCAAGAGGGGGGAGCGGGCAATCAGCCCCAGCATTTT.

This chain links TRBV10-1 with TRBJ1-4; unclear D gene. Deletions cut 3 bases from V and 5 bases from J, with 10 bases between. The CDR3 spans 14 residues. Per germline, CDR1 WNHNN and CDR2 SYGVQD (reference sequence). CDR3 coding DNA: TGCGCCAGCAGTGAAGACGGAGCAAATGAAAAACTGTTTTTT. This sequence encodes CASSEDGANEKLFF.

The V and J genes are TRBV5-1 and TRBJ2-3; D might be TRBD1 (7 bases). V lost 4 bases, J lost 3 bases, and 12 bases lay in between. Germline V gene lookup returns CDR1 SGHRS and CDR2 YFSETQ. This CDR3 has 14 amino acids. CDR3: CASSPGGRTDTQYF. In DNA form, the CDR3 reads TGCGCCAGCAGCCCAGGGGGGCGTACAGATACGCAGTATTTT.

This sequence joins TRBV19 and TRBJ2-2; D ambiguous. Germline CDR1 reads LNHDA; CDR2 reads SQIVND (reference sequence). This CDR3 has 13 amino acids. V was cut by 7 bases and J by 5 bases, with 11 bases left in between. The CDR3 is CASTPSQTGELFF. The CDR3 nucleotides read TGTGCCAGTACCCCAAGCCAAACCGGGGAGCTGTTTTTT.

The rearrangement joins TRBV4-1 to TRBJ1-1; D gene unclear. CDR3 length equals 12 residues. V gave up 5 bases and J gave up 1 base, with 5 bases separating them. The germline gives CDR1 MGHRA, CDR2 YSYEKL. The CDR3 sequence: CASSTANTEAFF. The DNA for the CDR3 is TGCGCCAGCAGCACAGCGAACACTGAAGCTTTCTTT.

The chain is built from TRBV7-3 and TRBJ1-3; TRBD1 agrees at 7 bases. The junction had 3 bases not matched to a gene; V was cut back by 5 bases and J by 8 bases. The CDR3 runs to 12 residues. The germline gives CDR1 SGHTA, CDR2 FQGTGA. The CDR3 is CASSLGTDTIYF. CDR3 coding DNA: TGTGCCAGCAGCCTCGGGACAGACACCATATATTTT.

The rearrangement uses TRBV2 and TRBJ1-2, with 7 bases fitting TRBD1. CDR3 length: 14 amino acids. J was trimmed by 4 bases and V by 5 bases; bases with no gene match: 7. Germline V lookup: CDR1 SNHLY, CDR2 FYNNEI. Here the CDR3 reads CASSRRDSPYGYTF. In DNA form, the CDR3 reads TGTGCCAGCAGTCGCCGGGACAGTCCCTATGGCTACACCTTC. Variable domain in full (rest from reference TRBV2 and TRBJ1-2): EPEVTQTPSHQVTQMGQEVILRCVPISNHLYFYWYRQILGQKVEFLVSFYNNEISEKSEIFDDQFSVERPDGSNFTLKIRSTKLEDSAMYFCASSRRDSPYGYTFGSGTRLTVV.

The genes are TRBV15 and TRBJ1-5; a weak D match, TRBD1 (5 bases). The germline gives CDR1 LNHNV, CDR2 YYDKDF (reference sequence). Trimming took 1 base from V and 7 from J, leaving 20 bases between them. CDR3 length: 17 amino acids. The CDR3 loop reads CATSRGGGGAGLQPQHF. DNA for the CDR3: TGTGCCACCAGCAGAGGAGGCGGCGGGGCAGGATTACAGCCCCAGCATTTT.

The V gene is TRBV29-1, the J gene TRBJ2-2; no clear D. V was cut by 0 bases and J by 3 bases, with 8 bases left in between. Germline loops: CDR1 SQVTM, CDR2 ANQGSEA. The CDR3 runs to 14 residues. CDR3 sequence (DNA): TGCAGCGTTGAAGACAGAGAGGACACCGGGGAGCTGTTTTTT. Translation: CSVEDREDTGELFF.

The chain combines TRBV5-6 with TRBJ2-7, with D possibly being TRBD1 (6 bases). CDR3 length equals 15 residues. With 0 bases removed from V and 2 bases from J, the gap between germline ends came to 12 bases. In germline, CDR1 is SGHDT, CDR2 YYEEEE. CDR3 coding DNA: TGTGCCAGCAGCTTGGGGGGACGACAGGCCTACGAGCAGTACGTC. This translates into CASSLGGRQAYEQYV.

The V call is TRBV27, the J call TRBJ2-1; D might be TRBD1 (5 bases). CDR1 is MNHEY, CDR2 SMNVEV, per germline (reference sequence). The CDR3 covers 13 residues. Trimming took off 0 bases at V and 9 bases at J, with 9 bases between the two ends. This chain's CDR3 is CASSLSQGTEQFF. DNA for the CDR3: TGTGCCAGCAGTTTATCGCAGGGTACTGAGCAGTTCTTC.

The gene calls are TRBV9 and TRBJ2-7; TRBD1 is a possible D gene (6 bases). This CDR3 is built from 19 residues. V dropped 4 bases and J dropped 0 bases, with 26 bases sitting between them. Looked up from germline, CDR1 is SGDLS and CDR2 is YYNGEE. The CDR3 sequence: CASSPRGTPIPFTSYEQYF. DNA of the CDR3: TGTGCCAGCAGCCCCCGTGGGACACCGATTCCTTTTACCTCCTACGAGCAGTACTTC.

Worth noting for this clone: Other DNA sequences from this sample encode an identical CDR3 as well. V is TRBV19 and J is TRBJ1-5; D is possibly TRBD1 (6 bases). Germline V lookup: CDR1 LNHDA, CDR2 SQIVND (reference sequence). The V gene lost 1 base and the J gene lost 4 bases, with 8 bases spanning the gap. The CDR3 is 14 residues long. The CDR3 nucleotides are TGTGCCAGTAGTATAGGGACAGCTAATCAGCCCCAGCATTTT. Translating it yields CASSIGTANQPQHF.

The chain recombines TRBV3-1 (or the pseudogene TRBV3-2) with TRBJ1-2, with D possibly TRBD1 on 5 matching bases. Germline V gives CDR1 LGHDT, CDR2 YNNKEL (reference sequence). The CDR3 has 13 amino acids. The V and J ends lost 1 base and 6 bases respectively, with 9 bases between them. The CDR3 loop reads CASSQGGRDGYTF. CDR3 coding DNA: TGTGCCAGCAGCCAAGGGGGGAGGGATGGCTACACCTTC.

The chain uses TRBV7-3 and TRBJ2-3; 9 nucleotides agree with TRBD2. Losses at the gene ends were 8 bases for V and 5 bases for J; bases not matched to a gene: 5. Germline CDR1 and CDR2: SGHTA and FQGTGA. This CDR3 spans 13 amino acids. The chain's CDR3 is CASASGAKDTQYF. The CDR3 region has the DNA TGTGCCAGCGCTAGCGGGGCAAAAGATACGCAGTATTTT. Full variable domain (missing parts from reference TRBV7-3 and TRBJ2-3): GAGVSQTPSNKVTEKGKYVELRCDPISGHTALYWYRQSLGQGPEFLIYFQGTGAADDSGLPNDRFFAVRPEGSVSTLKIQRTERGDSAVYLCASASGAKDTQYFGPGTRLTVL.

This chain uses TRBV29-1 with TRBJ2-1; 7 bases align to TRBD2. The V and J ends lost 7 bases and 9 bases, in that order; junction bases with no gene match: 12. The CDR3 is made up of 13 amino acids. Germline values: CDR1 SQVTM, CDR2 ANQGSEA. The CDR3 here is CSARTRTQGEQFF. The DNA of the CDR3 is TGCAGCGCTCGGACTAGAACTCAGGGTGAGCAGTTCTTC.

This chain joins TRBV19 and TRBJ1-1; possible D gene TRBD1, 5 bases. The CDR3 covers 13 residues. Trimming pared 6 bases from V and 5 bases from J, leaving 13 bases between. Germline values: CDR1 LNHDA, CDR2 SQIVND (reference sequence). As DNA, the CDR3 is TGTGCCAGTAGGACGACCGGGGGGACTGAAGCTTTCTTT. Amino acids: CASRTTGGTEAFF.

The chain employs TRBV11-2 and TRBJ2-1; TRBD1 matches 7 bases. J lost 13 bases, V lost 0 bases, and 12 bases had no gene match. CDR1 is SGHAT and CDR2 is FQNNGV in the germline V gene. The CDR3 has 15 amino acids. The CDR3 bases are TGTGCCAGCAGCTTAGAAGGGGGCGCAAACACGCTCCAGTTCTTC. Translating gives CASSLEGGANTLQFF.

This rearrangement joins TRBV28 to TRBJ2-3; TRBD1 matches at 8 bases. Germline V gene lookup returns CDR1 MDHEN and CDR2 SYDVKM. This CDR3 contains 15 residues. The V segment lost 5 bases and the J segment 0 bases; nucleotides outside the gene matches: 4. CDR3 in amino acids: CASSPWTGSTDTQYF. The CDR3 nucleotides are TGTGCCAGCAGTCCTTGGACAGGGAGCACAGATACGCAGTATTTT.

This chain connects TRBV19 to TRBJ2-7; 9 positions match TRBD1. Germline loops: CDR1 LNHDA, CDR2 SQIVND (reference sequence). The V gene end was trimmed by 8 bases and the J gene end by 3 bases; junction bases not matched to a gene: 11. The CDR3 is 15 residues long. The DNA for the CDR3 is TGTGCCAGTTTCCCGGGACAGGGCGGTTTCTACGAGCAGTACTTC. This sequence encodes CASFPGQGGFYEQYF.

The genes are TRBV6-5 and TRBJ2-3, with D maybe TRBD2 (5 bases). The ends were cut back, 0 bases at V and 4 bases at J, with 14 bases in the middle. CDR3 size: 16 residues. The germline CDR1 and CDR2 sequences are MNHEY and SVGAGI. Here the CDR3 reads CASSYSGRGSADTQYF. The CDR3 nucleotides read TGTGCCAGCAGTTACTCGGGTCGAGGGAGCGCAGATACGCAGTATTTT.

The chain employs TRBV25-1 and TRBJ1-6; perhaps TRBD1 as D (6 bases). Germline V CDR1 and CDR2: MGHDK, SYGVNS. Trimming took 8 bases from V and 9 from J, leaving 14 bases between them. The CDR3 is made up of 13 amino acids. The CDR3 loop reads CASLQGPGSPLHF. As DNA, the CDR3 is TGTGCCAGCTTACAGGGTCCGGGTTCACCCCTCCACTTT.

CDR3 sequence: CASSPGQGRTGELFF. The CDR3 DNA sequence: TGTGCCAGCAGCCCCGGACAGGGTCGCACCGGGGAGCTGTTTTTT. The J gene is TRBJ2-2, the V gene TRBV5-8; TRBD1 agrees at 8 bases. The CDR3 is 15 residues long. The J segment lost 4 bases and the V segment lost 4 bases, leaving 6 bases of the junction unmatched. Germline CDR1 is SGHTS and CDR2 is YDEGEE. The full variable domain, in which reference TRBV5-8 and TRBJ2-2 provide the parts outside the CDR3, is EAGVTQSPTHLIKTRGQQATLRCSPISGHTSVYWYQQALGLGLQFLLWYDEGEERNRGNFPPRFSGRQFPNYSSELNVNALELEDSALYLCASSPGQGRTGELFFGEGSRLTVL.

The rearrangement uses TRBV5-1 and TRBJ2-7, with D uncertain. Between the trimmed V and J ends, which lost 0 bases and 0 bases, there was a span of 13 bases. The CDR3 has 16 residues. Germline V lookup: CDR1 SGHRS, CDR2 YFSETQ. The CDR3 DNA follows: TGCGCCAGCAGCTTGGTCCAGGCAAAAAACTCCTACGAGCAGTACTTC. As protein: CASSLVQAKNSYEQYF.

This chain connects TRBV30 to TRBJ1-3; D is ambiguous. V was cut by 3 bases and J by 3 bases, with 3 bases left in between. Germline CDR1 is GTSNPN and CDR2 is SVGIG (reference sequence). This CDR3 region has 11 residues. This chain's CDR3 is CAWSLGNTIYF. The CDR3 DNA sequence: TGTGCCTGGAGCCTTGGAAACACCATATATTTT.

This clone was detected only a few times. The chain has TRBV3-1 (or the pseudogene TRBV3-2) and TRBJ1-6, with D uncertain. This CDR3 comprises 16 residues. Trimming left V 4 bases short and J 7 bases short, with 17 bases between. The germline V gene encodes CDR1 LGHDT and CDR2 YNNKEL (reference sequence). CDR3 sequence (DNA): TGTGCCAGCAGCCTACGAGGTTTGGAATGGAATTCACCCCTCCACTTT. Translation: CASSLRGLEWNSPLHF.

J is TRBJ1-1 and V is TRBV12-3 or TRBV12-4; D is undetermined. The CDR3 runs 12 residues. V was pared by 3 bases and J by 6 bases, with 8 bases between. Here the CDR3 reads CASSFDGPEAFF. The CDR3 DNA sequence: TGTGCCAGCAGTTTTGATGGGCCTGAAGCTTTCTTT.

This clone was picked up one time. The rearrangement uses TRBV25-1 and TRBJ1-2; 8 bases map to TRBD1. The CDR3 has 13 residues. CDR1 MGHDK and CDR2 SYGVNS come from the germline V gene. V trimming: 6 bases; J trimming: 4 bases; junction bases outside the gene matches: 4. CDR3 protein: CASRDDRGYGYTF. CDR3 in DNA: TGTGCCAGCAGGGACGACAGGGGCTATGGCTACACCTTC.

As DNA, the CDR3 is TGTGCCAGCAGCTTACGGGGACAGGGGTGGAAAATGAACACTGAAGCTTTCTTT. Encoded protein: CASSLRGQGWKMNTEAFF. V gene TRBV7-8 combines with J gene TRBJ1-1; 10 bases fit TRBD1. V shed 2 bases, J shed 0 bases, and the junction held 9 bases outside the gene matches. The CDR3 extends over 18 amino acids. The V gene's germline CDR1 is SGHVS and CDR2 FQNEAQ.

The genes are TRBV19 and TRBJ2-3, with 7 bases that match TRBD2. The CDR3 consists of 15 residues. V lost 5 bases to trimming and J lost 3 bases; unmatched junction nucleotides: 8. Germline CDR1 LNHDA, CDR2 SQIVND (reference sequence). The CDR3 is CASSSGGSRTDTQYF. The CDR3, as DNA: TGTGCCAGTAGTTCGGGGGGATCTCGGACAGATACGCAGTATTTT.